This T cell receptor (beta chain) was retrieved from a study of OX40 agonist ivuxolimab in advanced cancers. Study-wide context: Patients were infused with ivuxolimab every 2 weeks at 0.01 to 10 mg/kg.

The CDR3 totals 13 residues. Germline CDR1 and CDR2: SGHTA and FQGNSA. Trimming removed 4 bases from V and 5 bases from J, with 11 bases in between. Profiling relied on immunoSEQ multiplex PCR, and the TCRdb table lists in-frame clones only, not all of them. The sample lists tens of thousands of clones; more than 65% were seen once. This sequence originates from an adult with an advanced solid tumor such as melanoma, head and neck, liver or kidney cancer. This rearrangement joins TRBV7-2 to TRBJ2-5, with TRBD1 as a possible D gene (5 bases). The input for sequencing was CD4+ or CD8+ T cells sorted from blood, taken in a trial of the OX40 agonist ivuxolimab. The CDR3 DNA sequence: TGTGCCAGCAGCTCCAGGGTGCGGGAGACCCAGTACTTC. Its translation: CASSSRVRETQYF. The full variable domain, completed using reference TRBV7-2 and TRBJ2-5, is GAGVSQSPSNKVTEKGKDVELRCDPISGHTALYWYRQSLGQGLEFLIYFQGNSAPDKSGLPSDRFSAERTGGSVSTLTIQRTQQEDSAVYLCASSSRVRETQYFGPGTRLLVL.